This record concerns one TCR beta chain sequence. Its antigen is not identified. This record belongs to a study of T cells after yellow fever vaccination. Study-wide points: Post-booster samples contained most primary-vaccination clones (just under 98% CD4, 70% to 90% CD8).

This CDR3 contains 12 residues. V shed 3 bases and J shed 6 bases, with 6 bases lying between them. The germline CDR1 and CDR2 sequences are LNHDA and SQIVND (reference sequence). Researchers made TCR cDNA using 5'RACE template switching, and this step added a universal primer site and UMIs. In TCRdb, the 5' RACE reads were re-called with MiXCR into one record per CDR3 protein. The sample lists approximately 600,000 distinct CDR3 sequences; 12% were seen once. The specimen comprised PBMCs, sampled on the day of the yellow fever booster vaccination. The V gene is TRBV19, the J gene TRBJ1-5; D gene unclear. The source is a man aged 25 to 45 who received the YFV17D yellow fever vaccine. This CDR3 reads CASSIRGQPQHF. CDR3 DNA sequence: TGTGCCAGTAGTATTCGCGGTCAGCCCCAGCATTTT.